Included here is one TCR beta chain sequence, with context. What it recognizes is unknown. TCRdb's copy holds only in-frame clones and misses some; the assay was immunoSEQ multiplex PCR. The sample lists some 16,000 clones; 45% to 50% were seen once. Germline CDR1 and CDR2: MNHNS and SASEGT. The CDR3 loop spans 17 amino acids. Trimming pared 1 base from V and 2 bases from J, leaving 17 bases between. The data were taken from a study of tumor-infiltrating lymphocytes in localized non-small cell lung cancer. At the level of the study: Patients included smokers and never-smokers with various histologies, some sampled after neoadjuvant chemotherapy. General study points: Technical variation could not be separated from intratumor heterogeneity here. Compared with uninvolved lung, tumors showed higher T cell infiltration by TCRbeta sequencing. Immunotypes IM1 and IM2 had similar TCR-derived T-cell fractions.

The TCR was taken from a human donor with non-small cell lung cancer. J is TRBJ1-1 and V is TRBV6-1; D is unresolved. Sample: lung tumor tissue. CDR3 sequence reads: CASSEDRGRLSNTEAFF. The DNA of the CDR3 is TGTGCCAGCAGTGAAGACCGAGGCAGACTTTCAAACACTGAAGCTTTCTTT.